A single sample gave rise to the 25 T cell receptor beta chains below, sequenced in a study of cytomegalovirus exposure and HLA in healthy donors (dated by TCRdb to the late 2010s). Library method: the immunoSEQ multiplex PCR assay. A mixture of 60 forward primers for TCR Vbeta segments and 13 reverse primers for TCR Jbeta segments was used in the multiplex PCR. Here the immuneACCESS table is served through TCRdb, limited to in-frame sequences with V and J called. Missing clones are a known gap in these copies; in checked studies unresolved V genes cover under half, and the rest lacks a known reason. This sample lists fewer than 250,000 clones; around 76% were detected once. The ten largest clones add up to 6% of the sample. Sequenced material: PBMCs. These receptors all stem from a man aged 35 to 55 in good health and CMV-seropositive.

A few counts support this clone. The chain joins TRBV7-2 to TRBJ2-2, with TRBD2 matching 14 bases. This CDR3 comprises 17 residues. Germline V lookup: CDR1 SGHTA, CDR2 FQGNSA. J was trimmed by 5 bases and V by 5 bases; bases with no gene match: 7. The CDR3 reads CASSHGLAGGVTGELFF. The CDR3 DNA reads as TGTGCCAGCAGCCACGGACTAGCGGGAGGAGTTACCGGGGAGCTGTTTTTT.

The V gene is TRBV5-1, the J gene TRBJ2-2, with D possibly being TRBD2 (7 bases). This CDR3 spans 17 amino acids. Trimming shortened V by 4 bases and J by 5 bases, and 21 bases separated the two germline ends. Germline CDR1 is SGHRS and CDR2 is YFSETQ. The CDR3, as DNA: TGCGCCAGCAGCCTCCTAGGGGGGCGGGAGTGGACCGGGGAGCTGTTTTTT. The encoded protein is CASSLLGGREWTGELFF.

This chain uses TRBV10-1 with TRBJ1-5; D unclear. This CDR3 is built from 13 residues. CDR1 WNHNN and CDR2 SYGVQD come from the germline V gene (reference sequence). V dropped 5 bases and J dropped 7 bases, with 12 bases sitting between them. The CDR3 sequence: CASSTGLGQPQHF. CDR3 nucleotide sequence: TGCGCCAGCAGTACGGGGTTGGGGCAGCCCCAGCATTTT.

The chain links TRBV7-8 to TRBJ2-1; 7 bases are shared with TRBD2. This CDR3 is built from 15 residues. Germline V lookup: CDR1 SGHVS, CDR2 FQNEAQ. Germline trimming cut 2 bases from V and 3 bases from J; bases unmatched to any gene: 4. The CDR3, as DNA: TGTGCCAGCAGCTTAAGTAGCGGGTACTACAATGAGCAGTTCTTC. Its translation is CASSLSSGYYNEQFF.

Here the CDR3 reads CASSNTGNSYEQYF. CDR3 in DNA: TGTGCCAGCAGCAACACAGGGAACTCCTACGAGCAGTACTTC. V usage is TRBV7-9 and J usage is TRBJ2-7, with a tentative D call TRBD1 (6 bases). Deletions cut 5 bases from V and 0 bases from J, with 11 bases between. This CDR3 comprises 14 residues. Germline V gene data show CDR1 as SEHNR and CDR2 as FQNEAQ (reference sequence).

V gene TRBV29-1 combines with J gene TRBJ1-1, with 9 bases aligning to TRBD1. Looked up from germline, CDR1 is SQVTM and CDR2 is ANQGSEA. Trimming cost V 6 bases and J 5 bases; bases outside gene matches: 7. The CDR3 consists of 13 residues. CDR3 loop: CSVLGQGWTEAFF. DNA for the CDR3: TGCAGCGTCTTGGGACAGGGTTGGACTGAAGCTTTCTTT.

The chain recombines TRBV11-2 with TRBJ2-7; 10 bases line up with TRBD1. Germline values: CDR1 SGHAT, CDR2 FQNNGV. The CDR3 consists of 16 residues. V lost 5 bases to trimming and J lost 2 bases; unmatched junction nucleotides: 9. The CDR3 reads CASSPSGQGPTYEQYF. CDR3 sequence (DNA): TGTGCCAGCAGCCCCTCGGGACAGGGGCCCACCTACGAGCAGTACTTC.

V usage is TRBV27 and J usage is TRBJ1-5; D is unclear. Germline values: CDR1 MNHEY, CDR2 SMNVEV (reference sequence). The CDR3 consists of 10 residues. V shed 11 bases and J shed 9 bases, with 11 bases lying between them. CDR3 region: CAGGSVPQHF. In DNA, the CDR3 is TGTGCCGGCGGAAGTGTGCCCCAGCATTTT.

V and J are TRBV4-1 and TRBJ2-3; D uncertain. Trimming left V 5 bases short and J 6 bases short, with 21 bases between. The CDR3 length is 16 residues. Germline V gene data show CDR1 as MGHRA and CDR2 as YSYEKL. Written as DNA, the CDR3 is TGCGCCAGCAGCGGGTCCGTAAGCCCGGCGGCGGATACGCAGTATTTT. This sequence encodes CASSGSVSPAADTQYF.

The chain links TRBV13 to TRBJ2-7; D is possibly TRBD2 (6 bases). V gave up 3 bases and J gave up 4 bases, with 13 bases separating them. Germline V gene sequence: CDR1 PRHDT, CDR2 FYEKMQ (reference sequence). The CDR3 extends over 14 amino acids. CDR3 sequence: CASSFRDWQYEQYF. The CDR3 DNA sequence: TGTGCCAGCAGCTTCCGGGACTGGCAATACGAGCAGTACTTC.

The chain combines TRBV6-5 with TRBJ1-5; D is unclear. Germline-derived CDR1 and CDR2 are MNHEY and SVGAGI. This CDR3 is 13 amino acids long. V lost 5 bases, J lost 4 bases, and 9 bases lay in between. CDR3 amino acids: CASSTYPNQPQHF. CDR3 in DNA: TGTGCCAGCAGTACTTACCCAAATCAGCCCCAGCATTTT.

The J gene is TRBJ2-2, the V gene TRBV19; 9 bases agree with TRBD2. After removal of 3 bases from V and 6 bases from J, the junction contained 5 bases not matched to a gene. The CDR3 is 15 residues long. Germline CDR1 and CDR2: LNHDA and SQIVND (reference sequence). The CDR3 reads CASSIKREASGELFF. CDR3 coding DNA: TGTGCCAGTAGTATTAAGCGGGAGGCCTCCGGGGAGCTGTTTTTT.

The rearrangement uses TRBV28 and TRBJ2-5, with TRBD1 matching 8 bases. This CDR3 spans 14 amino acids. In germline, CDR1 is MDHEN, CDR2 SYDVKM. The ends lost 5 bases at V and 2 bases at J; junction bases unmatched: 4. The CDR3 reads CASSLWDRQETQYF. DNA for the CDR3: TGTGCCAGCAGTCTGTGGGACAGGCAAGAGACCCAGTACTTC. Supplemented by reference TRBV28 and TRBJ2-5, the full variable domain reads DVKVTQSSRYLVKRTGEKVFLECVQDMDHENMFWYRQDPGLGLRLIYFSYDVKMKEKGDIPEGYSVSREKKERFSLILESASTNQTSMYLCASSLWDRQETQYFGPGTRLLVL.

This chain connects TRBV7-2 to TRBJ2-7; 9 bases fit TRBD1. J was trimmed by 3 bases and V by 4 bases; bases with no gene match: 4. CDR1 is SGHTA, CDR2 FQGNSA, per germline. The CDR3 contains 14 residues. The CDR3 nucleotides read TGTGCCAGCAGCTCCTGGACAGGGGACTACGAGCAGTACTTC. It codes for CASSSWTGDYEQYF.

The chain employs TRBV19 and TRBJ1-5; tentative D call: TRBD1 (5 bases). Germline V gives CDR1 LNHDA, CDR2 SQIVND (reference sequence). The CDR3 is made up of 15 amino acids. V was shortened by 4 bases and J by 2 bases, with 12 bases between the two germline ends. The CDR3 spells CASSTGQGGNQPQHF. The DNA for the CDR3 is TGTGCCAGTAGTACAGGCCAGGGTGGCAATCAGCCCCAGCATTTT.

This clone showed up just a few times. The chain links TRBV5-4 to TRBJ1-1; possibly TRBD1 for D (5 bases). Germline-derived CDR1 and CDR2 are SGHNT and YYREEE (reference sequence). The CDR3 runs 16 residues. Trimming shortened V by 2 bases and J by 3 bases, and 17 bases separated the two germline ends. The CDR3 coding sequence is TGTGCCAGCAGCTTTGGGGCTGGGGCCCAGGACACTGAAGCTTTCTTT. As protein: CASSFGAGAQDTEAFF.

This clone has only a few counts. J is TRBJ2-6 and V is TRBV15; 8 bases match TRBD1. This CDR3 is built from 18 residues. Germline loops: CDR1 LNHNV, CDR2 YYDKDF (reference sequence). The J segment lost 0 bases and the V segment lost 4 bases, leaving 8 bases of the junction unmatched. The DNA of the CDR3 is TGTGCCACCAGCAAACCAGGGGGCCGGGGCTCTGGGGCCAACGTCCTGACTTTC. Its translation is CATSKPGGRGSGANVLTF.

This clone was seen a handful of times. The rearrangement uses TRBV18 and TRBJ2-7; 12 positions agree with TRBD2. Trimming cost V 6 bases and J 4 bases; bases outside gene matches: 1. This CDR3 has 13 residues. Germline CDR1 KGHSH, CDR2 LQKENI. The CDR3 DNA reads TGTGCCAGCTCCGGGACTAGCGGGTACGAGCAGTACTTC. Its protein is CASSGTSGYEQYF.

Details on this clone: Other DNA sequences in the sample encode the same CDR3. The V call is TRBV27, the J call TRBJ2-7, with 10 bases identical to TRBD1. CDR1 MNHEY and CDR2 SMNVEV come from the germline V gene (reference sequence). The CDR3 is 14 residues long. Trimming took 3 bases from V and 4 from J; bases not matched to a gene: 3. The CDR3 nucleotides are TGTGCCAGCAGTTTCGGACAGGGGGGTTACGAGCAGTACTTC. It encodes CASSFGQGGYEQYF.

This clone showed up just once. The chain links TRBV19 to TRBJ2-1; the match to TRBD2 covers 11 bases. V shed 3 bases and J 7 bases; nucleotides not matched to a gene: 5. Germline V gives CDR1 LNHDA, CDR2 SQIVND (reference sequence). The CDR3 has 15 residues. CDR3 residues: CASSMSSGRYNEQFF. The DNA for the CDR3 is TGTGCCAGTAGTATGTCTAGCGGGAGGTATAATGAGCAGTTCTTC.

This clone was observed a few times. The chain uses TRBV19 and TRBJ1-4; 8 nucleotides agree with TRBD1. There are 17 residues in the CDR3. Looked up from germline, CDR1 is LNHDA and CDR2 is SQIVND (reference sequence). The J segment lost 3 bases and the V segment lost 9 bases, leaving 15 bases of the junction unmatched. CDR3 sequence: CASKLGQGGRSNEKLFF. The CDR3 coding sequence is TGTGCCAGCAAACTCGGACAGGGAGGGAGATCTAATGAAAAACTGTTTTTT.

This clone was observed a few times. The chain joins TRBV6-5 to TRBJ2-2; 7 bases are a match to TRBD2. Looked up from germline, CDR1 is MNHEY and CDR2 is SVGAGI. Germline trimming cut 2 bases from V and 8 bases from J; bases unmatched to any gene: 11. The CDR3 loop spans 16 amino acids. The CDR3 region has the DNA TGTGCCAGCAGTTACGAGGCATGGGGGGGTAAGGGGGAGCTGTTTTTT. This translates into CASSYEAWGGKGELFF.

The V call is TRBV4-1, the J call TRBJ2-7, with a weak D call TRBD1 (6 bases). Per germline, CDR1 MGHRA and CDR2 YSYEKL. The CDR3 is 15 amino acids. Trimming stripped 1 base from V and 0 bases from J, with 10 bases between. The CDR3 loop reads CASSQGTVSSYEQYF. Written as DNA, the CDR3 is TGCGCCAGCAGCCAAGGGACAGTAAGCTCCTACGAGCAGTACTTC.

This sequence joins TRBV6-1 and TRBJ2-7; D unresolved. The CDR3 sequence is 10 residues long. The germline CDR1 and CDR2 sequences are MNHNS and SASEGT. Between the trimmed V and J ends, which lost 7 bases and 3 bases, there was a span of 4 bases. The CDR3 protein is CASNYYEQYF. Here the CDR3 DNA reads TGTGCCAGCAATTACTACGAGCAGTACTTC.

Only one count was recorded for this clone. A read error may produce the germline difference seen at one junction end. The J gene is TRBJ1-5, the V gene TRBV7-9; 9 bases map to TRBD1. Germline CDR1 reads SEHNR; CDR2 reads FQNEAQ (reference sequence). The CDR3 covers 14 residues. In DNA form, the CDR3 reads TGTTCCAGCAGCCTGGGACAGGGCTCACAGCCCCAGCATTTT. As protein: CSSSLGQGSQPQHF.